This passage covers 23 T cell receptor beta chains from one sample sequenced in a study of T cells in Graves' hyperthyroidism and ophthalmopathy. TCR beta CDR3 region amplification was performed from RNA transcripts. HTBI primers drove first-round RT-PCR of the TCR CDR3. TCRdb used MiXCR to reprocess the multiplex PCR reads, holding one entry per CDR3 protein. Of hundreds of thousands of distinct CDR3 sequences listed, around 15% are singletons. Sequencing was done on a sample of blood. Receptors were obtained from a woman aged 60-75 years with Graves' ophthalmopathy.

This clonotype was seen repeatedly, ten times or more. This chain joins TRBV28 and TRBJ2-3; TRBD1 is a possible D gene (6 bases). Germline CDR1 and CDR2: MDHEN and SYDVKM. The CDR3 has 11 amino acids. The V end lost 8 bases, the J end lost 4 bases, and 7 bases lay between the germline ends. This CDR3 reads CASAGADTQYF. The CDR3 DNA sequence: TGTGCCAGCGCAGGGGCAGATACGCAGTATTTT.

There are many counts of this clonotype. This chain uses TRBV18 with TRBJ1-1, with D hard to call. The CDR3 sequence is 14 residues long. Looked up from germline, CDR1 is KGHSH and CDR2 is LQKENI. Between the trimmed V and J ends, which lost 10 bases and 1 base, there was a span of 16 bases. CDR3 in amino acids: CATSQGSGNTEAFF. The CDR3 DNA reads as TGTGCCACCTCTCAAGGGTCGGGGAACACTGAAGCTTTCTTT. The whole variable domain, remainder taken from reference TRBV18 and TRBJ1-1, is NAGVMQNPRHLVRRRGQEARLRCSPMKGHSHVYWYRQLPEEGLKFMVYLQKENIIDESGMPKERFSAEFPKEGPSILRIQQVVRGDSAAYFCATSQGSGNTEAFFGQGTRLTVV.

This clonotype appeared many times. This sequence joins TRBV2 and TRBJ2-5; D perhaps matches TRBD2 (6 bases). The CDR3 runs 15 residues. CDR1 SNHLY and CDR2 FYNNEI come from the germline V gene. The V end lost 3 bases, the J end lost 1 base, and 12 bases lay between the germline ends. The CDR3 is CASSEWMGGQETQYF. The CDR3 nucleotides read TGTGCCAGCAGTGAGTGGATGGGAGGCCAAGAGACCCAGTACTTC.

There are many counts of this clonotype. This rearrangement joins TRBV28 to TRBJ2-7; perhaps D is TRBD1 or TRBD2 (5 bases each). CDR3 size: 16 residues. Trimming removed 2 bases from V and 2 bases from J, with 16 bases in between. CDR1 MDHEN and CDR2 SYDVKM come from the germline V gene. The CDR3 spells CASSLGGREGAYEQYF. CDR3 in DNA: TGTGCCAGCAGTTTAGGAGGCAGGGAAGGAGCCTACGAGCAGTACTTC.

The rearrangement uses TRBV4-1 and TRBJ2-7, with 10 positions matching TRBD2. This CDR3 is built from 19 residues. The germline V gene encodes CDR1 MGHRA and CDR2 YSYEKL. Trimming removed 0 bases from V and 0 bases from J; junction bases left unmatched: 11. DNA for the CDR3: TGCGCCAGCAGCCAAGAACCAGGAGGACTAGCGGTCAGCTCCTACGAGCAGTACTTC. This translates into CASSQEPGGLAVSSYEQYF.

For this clonotype: A clone one base away is much larger, so this may be a read error. This CDR3 is CASSVVLAGGIQETQYF. The CDR3 DNA reads TGTGCCAGCAGTGTGGTACTAGCGGGTGGAATACAAGAGACCCAGTACTTC. The genes are TRBV6-1 and TRBJ2-5; 9 nucleotides agree with TRBD2. This CDR3 is 17 amino acids long. The J segment lost 2 bases and the V segment lost 4 bases, leaving 11 bases of the junction unmatched. Germline values: CDR1 MNHNS, CDR2 SASEGT.

This clonotype was recorded many times. V and J are TRBV5-1 and TRBJ2-1; TRBD2 aligns across 10 bases. V lost 0 bases and J lost 9; bases outside the gene matches: 6. This CDR3 region has 15 residues. Germline values: CDR1 SGHRS, CDR2 YFSETQ. As DNA, the CDR3 is TGCGCCAGCAGCTTGGGGGTGGCTAGCGGGAGTGAGCAGTTCTTC. It codes for CASSLGVASGSEQFF. The full variable domain, in which reference TRBV5-1 and TRBJ2-1 provide the parts outside the CDR3, is KAGVTQTPRYLIKTRGQQVTLSCSPISGHRSVSWYQQTPGQGLQFLFEYFSETQRNKGNFPGRFSGRQFSNSRSEMNVSTLELGDSALYLCASSLGVASGSEQFFGPGTRLTVL.

This chain uses TRBV20-1 with TRBJ2-2; D may correspond to TRBD1 or TRBD2 (5 bases each). The CDR3 runs 13 residues. Trimming cost V 3 bases and J 4 bases, with 9 bases left between them. Germline V gene lookup returns CDR1 DFQATT and CDR2 SNEGSKA (reference sequence). CDR3 sequence (DNA): TGCAGTGCTAGCCAGGGAGTCACCGGGGAGCTGTTTTTT. It is translated as CSASQGVTGELFF.

This chain uses TRBV24-1 with TRBJ2-5, with D perhaps matching TRBD2 (8 bases). V lost 5 bases, J lost 5 bases, and 26 bases lay in between. CDR1 is KGHDR and CDR2 is SFDVKD in the germline V gene. This CDR3 has 18 residues. The CDR3 reads CATSGHLSGGGGGETQYF. CDR3 DNA: TGTGCCACCAGTGGCCACCTCTCGGGAGGGGGCGGCGGGGAGACCCAGTACTTC.

There are many counts of this clonotype. The chain combines TRBV2 with TRBJ2-3; a possible D gene is TRBD2 (5 bases). CDR1 is SNHLY and CDR2 is FYNNEI in the germline V gene. The CDR3 totals 15 residues. V was clipped by 6 bases and J by 0 bases, with 13 bases between them. The CDR3, as DNA: TGTGCCAGCAGAGTAGCGTTAACTAGCACAGATACGCAGTATTTT. Protein sequence: CASRVALTSTDTQYF.

This clonotype was counted at least ten times. The chain employs TRBV12-3 or TRBV12-4 and TRBJ1-5; D call uncertain. There are 14 residues in the CDR3. Trimming removed 7 bases at V and 0 bases at J, with 10 bases between. As DNA, the CDR3 is TGTGCCAGCACCCTGAGAGATAGCAATCAGCCCCAGCATTTT. This codes for CASTLRDSNQPQHF.

In this sample, this clonotype turned up many times. The gene calls are TRBV20-1 and TRBJ1-1; 7 nucleotides agree with TRBD1. CDR3 size: 12 residues. V dropped 5 bases and J dropped 7; count of bases not matched to a gene: 7. Germline CDR1 and CDR2: DFQATT and SNEGSKA (reference sequence). CDR3 bases: TGCAGTGCTCGTCGCAGGGGGATTGAAGCTTTCTTT. It codes for CSARRRGIEAFF.

In this sample, this clonotype turned up a few times. The chain is built from TRBV19 and TRBJ2-7; possible D gene TRBD1, 6 bases. Trimming stripped 7 bases from V and 6 bases from J, with 16 bases between. The V gene's germline CDR1 is LNHDA and CDR2 SQIVND (reference sequence). The CDR3 is 13 residues long. CDR3 protein: CASTPGAPGEQYF. CDR3 nucleotide sequence: TGTGCCAGTACCCCAGGGGCACCCGGCGAGCAGTACTTC.

This clonotype came up many times. V usage is TRBV3-1 and J usage is TRBJ1-1, with D unclear. Germline V gene lookup returns CDR1 LGHDT and CDR2 YNNKEL (reference sequence). This CDR3 has 13 residues. V lost 1 base to trimming and J lost 2 bases, with 5 bases between them. The CDR3 DNA reads as TGTGCCAGCAGCCAAGCCCGTAACACTGAAGCTTTCTTT. This translates into CASSQARNTEAFF. Drawing the rest from reference TRBV3-1 and TRBJ1-1, the complete variable domain is DTAVSQTPKYLVTQMGNDKSIKCEQNLGHDTMYWYKQDSKKFLKIMFSYNNKELIINETVPNRFSPKSPDKAHLNLHINSLELGDSAVYFCASSQARNTEAFFGQGTRLTVV.

Points on this clonotype: This may be a read error: a much more frequent sequence differs by one nucleotide. The rearrangement joins TRBV20-1 to TRBJ2-3; 10 bases align to TRBD2. Germline V gene data show CDR1 as DFQATT and CDR2 as SNEGSKA (reference sequence). This CDR3 is built from 16 residues. CDR3 protein: CSDRPTSGTPTDTQYF. The CDR3 nucleotides are TGCAGTGATAGACCAACTAGCGGGACCCCCACAGATACGCAGTATTTT.

This clonotype was counted ten times or more. Written as DNA, the CDR3 is TGCGCCAGCAGCTTGGGGGACAGAGGTCCCGGGGAGCTGTTTTTT. It is translated as CASSLGDRGPGELFF. The chain links TRBV5-1 to TRBJ2-2, with TRBD1 matching over 7 bases. The CDR3 runs to 15 residues. Germline CDR1 is SGHRS and CDR2 is YFSETQ. The V and J ends lost 0 bases and 6 bases, in that order; junction bases with no gene match: 5.

This clonotype was found many times. V is TRBV29-1 and J is TRBJ2-7; D unclear. CDR3 size: 13 residues. Germline CDR1 and CDR2: SQVTM and ANQGSEA. V lost 6 bases and J 5 bases, leaving 17 bases between the germline ends. CDR3 amino acids: CSVVSGFTHEQYF. CDR3 DNA: TGCAGCGTAGTTTCGGGCTTTACCCACGAGCAGTACTTC.

As to this clonotype: This clone may be a read error of a much larger clone one base away. The chain combines TRBV7-9 with TRBJ1-4, with a weak D call TRBD1 (5 bases). Per the germline V gene, CDR1 is SEHNR and CDR2 is FQNEAQ (reference sequence). The length of the CDR3 is 15 residues. The CDR3 reads CASSSSGAWDEKLLF. The CDR3 DNA follows: TGTGCCAGCAGCTCATCCGGGGCTTGGGATGAAAAACTGCTTTTT.

The gene calls are TRBV5-1 and TRBJ2-7; 11 bases are a match to TRBD1. This CDR3 spans 14 amino acids. After removal of 0 bases from V and 7 bases from J, the junction contained 3 bases not matched to a gene. Germline assignment: CDR1 SGHRS and CDR2 YFSETQ. This CDR3 reads CASSLAGTGGEQYF. DNA of the CDR3: TGCGCCAGCAGCTTGGCCGGGACAGGGGGTGAGCAGTACTTC.

This clonotype was found many times. J is TRBJ2-6 and V is TRBV7-2; no definite D call. This CDR3 is built from 17 residues. Germline V CDR1 and CDR2: SGHTA, FQGNSA. Trimming pared 5 bases from V and 0 bases from J, leaving 14 bases between. The CDR3 loop reads CASSAYSTPSGANVLTF. In DNA form, the CDR3 reads TGTGCCAGCAGCGCCTACTCGACACCCTCTGGGGCCAACGTCCTGACTTTC.

This clonotype turned up a few times. The rearrangement uses TRBV19 and TRBJ1-4; maybe TRBD1 (5 bases). Germline V gives CDR1 LNHDA, CDR2 SQIVND (reference sequence). The CDR3 covers 18 residues. Trimming shortened V by 0 bases and J by 5 bases, and 19 bases separated the two germline ends. The CDR3: CASSIDGGGWARNEKLFF. CDR3 coding DNA: TGTGCCAGTAGTATAGATGGCGGGGGGTGGGCCCGAAATGAAAAACTGTTTTTT.

Many counts were recorded for this clonotype. The chain carries TRBV20-1 and TRBJ2-2; 9 bases agree with TRBD1. This CDR3 has 15 amino acids. Germline trimming cut 5 bases from V and 4 bases from J; bases unmatched to any gene: 8. Germline CDR1 DFQATT, CDR2 SNEGSKA (reference sequence). CDR3 residues: CSAPVLTGGTGELFF. The CDR3 DNA reads as TGCAGTGCTCCAGTCTTGACAGGGGGCACCGGGGAGCTGTTTTTT.

This clonotype was seen only a few times. The rearrangement uses TRBV12-3 or TRBV12-4 and TRBJ1-5; 10 nucleotides line up with TRBD1. The CDR3 sequence is 18 residues long. Trimming cost V 2 bases and J 7 bases; bases outside gene matches: 14. The CDR3 nucleotides are TGTGCCAGCAGTTTATCCGGGACAGGGGTCTTTTCGAAACAGCCCCAGCATTTT. It is translated as CASSLSGTGVFSKQPQHF.